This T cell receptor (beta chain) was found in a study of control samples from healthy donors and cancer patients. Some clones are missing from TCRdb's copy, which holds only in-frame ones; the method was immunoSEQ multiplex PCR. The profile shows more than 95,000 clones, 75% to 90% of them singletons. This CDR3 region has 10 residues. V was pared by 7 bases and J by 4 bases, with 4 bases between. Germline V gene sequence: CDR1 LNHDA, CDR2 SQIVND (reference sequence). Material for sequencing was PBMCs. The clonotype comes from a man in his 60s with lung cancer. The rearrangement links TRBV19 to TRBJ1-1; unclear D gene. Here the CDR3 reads CASKGTEAFF. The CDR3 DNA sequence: TGTGCCAGTAAGGGCACTGAAGCTTTCTTT. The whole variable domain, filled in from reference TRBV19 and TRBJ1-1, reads DGGITQSPKYLFRKEGQNVTLSCEQNLNHDAMYWYRQDPGQGLRLIYYSQIVNDFQKGDIAEGYSVSREKKESFPLTVTSAQKNPTAFYLCASKGTEAFFGQGTRLTVV.